This T cell receptor (beta chain) was obtained from a study of blood T cell repertoires in COVID-19. Study context: There were acute and convalescent COVID-19 samples, and they came from the United States, Italy and Spain. Nucleic acid was either cDNA or gDNA, and it came from T cells, B-cell-depleted T cells, or PBMCs.

The CDR3 is 15 amino acids. The V and J ends lost 0 bases and 0 bases respectively, with 9 bases between them. Germline V gene lookup returns CDR1 GTSNPN and CDR2 SVGIG (reference sequence). This clone was detected only a few times. Authors' analysis steps: Nucleated cell counts were estimated from reference gene primer amplification. The repertoire was sequenced with immunoSEQ multiplex PCR; TCRdb's copy has only in-frame clones and lacks some. For V, J and clone size, that table is used; D and trimming come from the DNA. The repertoire holds tens of thousands of clones, with roughly 79% as singletons.

Sequenced sample: peripheral blood. The receptor was isolated from an elderly woman with COVID-19, enrolled during active disease. This rearrangement joins TRBV30 to TRBJ1-3; D is uncertain. The CDR3 region has the DNA TGTGCCTGGAGTGTATTCAGTATCTCTGGAAACACCATATATTTT. Protein: CAWSVFSISGNTIYF. Looking up the rest from reference TRBV30 and TRBJ1-3 gives the full variable domain: SQTIHQWPATLVQPVGSPLSLECTVEGTSNPNLYWYRQAAGRGLQLLFYSVGIGQISSEVPQNLSASRPQDRQFILSSKKLLLSDSGFYLCAWSVFSISGNTIYFGEGSWLTVV.